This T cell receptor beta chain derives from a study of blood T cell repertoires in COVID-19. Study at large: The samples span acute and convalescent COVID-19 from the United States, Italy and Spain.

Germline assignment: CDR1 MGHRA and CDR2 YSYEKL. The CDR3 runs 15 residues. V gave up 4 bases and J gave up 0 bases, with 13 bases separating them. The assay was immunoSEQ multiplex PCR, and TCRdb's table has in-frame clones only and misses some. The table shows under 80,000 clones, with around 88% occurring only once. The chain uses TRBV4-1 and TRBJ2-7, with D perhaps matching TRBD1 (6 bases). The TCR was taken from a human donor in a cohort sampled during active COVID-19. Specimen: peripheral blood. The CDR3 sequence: CASSPGRGSSYEQYF. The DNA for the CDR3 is TGCGCCAGCAGCCCAGGAAGGGGGAGCTCCTACGAGCAGTACTTC.